Presented here are 6 T cell receptor beta chains from one specimen sequenced in a study of blood T cells in healthy people across ages. The authors ran a second PCR of about 6 to 12 cycles using a sample-barcoded 5' primer and a J-beta primer mix. TCRdb passed the 5' RACE reads through MiXCR, listing each CDR3 protein once. The table lists around 1,700,000 distinct CDR3 sequences, about 28% of them singletons, with 7.7% in the top ten. Sequenced: blood. Receptors originate from a woman aged 30 to 39 in good health.

The chain uses TRBV27 and TRBJ1-1; D is undetermined. V lost 6 bases to trimming and J lost 10 bases, with 21 bases between them. Germline V gene lookup returns CDR1 MNHEY and CDR2 SMNVEV (reference sequence). This CDR3 region has 14 residues. This CDR3 reads CASSGHSAVEGAFF. Here the CDR3 DNA reads TGTGCCAGCAGCGGGCACAGTGCCGTAGAGGGAGCTTTCTTT.

The rearrangement joins TRBV18 to TRBJ2-7; D uncertain. CDR3 length equals 12 residues. The germline V gene encodes CDR1 KGHSH and CDR2 LQKENI. Trimming stripped 6 bases from V and 5 bases from J, with 11 bases between. CDR3 in DNA: TGTGCCAGCTCCATAACACCGGACGAGCAGTACTTC. It translates to CASSITPDEQYF.

This clonotype has a handful of counts. J is TRBJ2-1 and V is TRBV18; 9 nucleotides match TRBD2. Germline V gene sequence: CDR1 KGHSH, CDR2 LQKENI. Trimming removed 2 bases from V and 10 bases from J; junction bases left unmatched: 12. The CDR3 extends over 16 amino acids. The CDR3 bases are TGTGCCAGCTCACCAAATCTAGCGGGGAGTACGGGAGAGCAGTTCTTC. It encodes CASSPNLAGSTGEQFF.

The genes are TRBV5-1 and TRBJ2-7, with TRBD1 identical over 7 bases. Germline V gene lookup returns CDR1 SGHRS and CDR2 YFSETQ. Germline trimming cut 4 bases from V and 0 bases from J; bases unmatched to any gene: 10. The CDR3 loop spans 16 amino acids. This CDR3 is CASSGTVTGSSYEQYF. In nucleotides, the CDR3 is TGCGCCAGCAGCGGGACCGTGACAGGGAGCTCCTACGAGCAGTACTTC.

This clonotype appeared a few times. The CDR3 DNA is TGTGCCAGCAGTTACTCTTCCGGGGCCAGGGAGACCCAGTACTTC. This encodes CASSYSSGARETQYF. This chain uses TRBV6-6 with TRBJ2-5; either TRBD1 or TRBD2 may fit D (5 bases each). Germline CDR1 and CDR2: MNHNY and SVGAGI (reference sequence). Trimming took off 0 bases at V and 5 bases at J, with 13 bases between the two ends. The CDR3 covers 15 residues.

The CDR3 loop reads CASSGGGGIYEQYF. CDR3 sequence (DNA): TGCGCCAGCAGCGGAGGGGGGGGTATTTATGAGCAGTACTTC. The rearrangement joins TRBV5-1 to TRBJ2-7; the D gene is possibly TRBD2 (7 bases). The V end was cut by 4 bases, the J end by 7 bases, with 18 bases between. The germline CDR1 and CDR2 sequences are SGHRS and YFSETQ. The CDR3 is 14 amino acids.